This T cell receptor beta chain was captured by sequencing in a study of blood T cell repertoires in COVID-19. Looking at the study overall: The United States, Italy and Spain provided the acute and convalescent COVID-19 samples. From T cells, B-cell-depleted T cells, or PBMCs came the material, which was cDNA or gDNA.

Under the authors' procedure: Scientists estimated how many nucleated cells there were by amplifying reference gene primers. The protocol was immunoSEQ multiplex PCR, while the TCRdb copy is restricted to in-frame clones and leaves out a portion. For V, J and clone size, that table is used; D and trimming come from the DNA. This sample carries around 250,000 clones, about 82% of them seen once, and the ten largest clones take less than 6.5%. The germline V gene has CDR1 SEHNR and CDR2 FQNEAQ (reference sequence). This CDR3 has 13 residues. Trimming shortened V by 0 bases and J by 7 bases, and 6 bases separated the two germline ends.

Sequenced: peripheral blood. The chain carries TRBV7-9 and TRBJ1-4; D is ambiguous. The TCR comes from a man aged 50 to 59 with active or convalescent COVID-19. CDR3 in DNA: TGTGCCAGCAGCTTAGCGCGGGGTGAAAAACTGTTTTTT. Its translation: CASSLARGEKLFF.